One sample yielded the 25 T cell receptor beta chains listed below, sequenced in a study of Graves' ophthalmopathy and Graves' hyperthyroidism. Beta-chain TCR CDR3 regions were amplified from RNA transcripts. RT-PCR was first run with HTBI primers, then multiplex PCR in a second round. TCRdb reanalysed the multiplex PCR reads using MiXCR and keeps one entry per CDR3 protein. The sample has 600,000 to 950,000 distinct CDR3 sequences, approximately 40% seen once; the top ten hold 44%. The sequenced sample was peripheral blood. The receptors stem from an adult man with Graves' ophthalmopathy.

The chain carries TRBV6-1 and TRBJ1-1, with 7 bases identical to TRBD1. J gave up 2 bases and V 6 bases, and 6 bases lay outside the gene matches. The germline V gene encodes CDR1 MNHNS and CDR2 SASEGT. CDR3 length: 14 residues. The CDR3 spells CASRTGFVNTEAFF. CDR3 coding DNA: TGTGCCAGCAGGACAGGGTTCGTTAACACTGAAGCTTTCTTT.

A remark on this clonotype: One end of the junction does not line up with germline, which may come from a read error. The chain couples TRBV10-3 to TRBJ2-7; no definite D call. This CDR3 contains 12 residues. Germline V gene data show CDR1 as ENHRY and CDR2 as SYGVKD. The CDR3 is CASSSGSFEQYF. The CDR3, as DNA: TGTGCCAGCAGTTCTGGGTCCTTCGAGCAGTACTTC.

V is TRBV7-8 and J is TRBJ2-3; D might be TRBD1 or TRBD2, each matching 6 bases. This CDR3 spans 17 amino acids. Between the trimmed V and J ends, which lost 0 bases and 0 bases, there was a span of 13 bases. Germline CDR1 is SGHVS and CDR2 is FQNEAQ. This CDR3 is CASSLARSGASTDTQYF. In DNA, the CDR3 is TGTGCCAGCAGCTTAGCGCGCTCGGGGGCTAGCACAGATACGCAGTATTTT.

This clonotype was counted many times. The genes are TRBV5-1 and TRBJ2-5, with no clear D. The CDR3 runs to 14 residues. Trimming removed 0 bases at V and 1 base at J, with 7 bases between. Germline-derived CDR1 and CDR2 are SGHRS and YFSETQ. The CDR3 spells CASSLGPPQETQYF. CDR3 nucleotides: TGCGCCAGCAGCTTGGGTCCACCCCAAGAGACCCAGTACTTC.

The genes are TRBV7-9 and TRBJ2-7; TRBD1 matches 10 bases. This CDR3 has 16 residues. From germline, CDR1 is SEHNR and CDR2 FQNEAQ (reference sequence). J lost 3 bases, V lost 2 bases, and 7 bases had no gene match. CDR3 nucleotides: TGTGCCAGCAGCTTATGGGACAGGGGAAGATTCTACGAGCAGTACTTC. Encoded protein: CASSLWDRGRFYEQYF.

This clonotype was detected a few times. The chain is built from TRBV5-6 and TRBJ2-7; TRBD1 or TRBD2 may be the D gene (5 bases each). The CDR3 is 16 residues long. Per germline, CDR1 SGHDT and CDR2 YYEEEE. The V end lost 1 base, the J end lost 3 bases, and 17 bases lay between the germline ends. For the CDR3, the DNA is TGTGCCAGCAGCTTGTGGTCACAACAGAGGGGCTACGAGCAGTACTTC. This encodes CASSLWSQQRGYEQYF.

Worth noting for this clonotype: Relative to the germline gene, one junction end is altered; a read error may explain this. The V and J genes are TRBV29-1 and TRBJ1-1; D may be TRBD1 (5 bases). Germline CDR1 is SQVTM and CDR2 is ANQGSEA. The CDR3 has 14 residues. The CDR3 DNA follows: TGTGCCAGCAGCTTAATGCAGGGTTCCGCTGAAGCTTTCTTT. Translating gives CASSLMQGSAEAFF.

Of note for this clonotype: One end of the junction fails to match germline, which may point to a read error. The chain carries TRBV9 and TRBJ1-6; D not certain. This CDR3 spans 13 amino acids. Germline V gene data show CDR1 as SGDLS and CDR2 as YYNGEE. Written as DNA, the CDR3 is TGCGCCAGCAGTGAGTCGTTGAATTCACCCCTCCACTTT. Translating it yields CASSESLNSPLHF.

This clonotype was seen more than once but under ten times. This rearrangement joins TRBV12-3 or TRBV12-4 to TRBJ1-1, with 7 bases matching TRBD1. The ends lost 5 bases at V and 5 bases at J; junction bases unmatched: 8. The CDR3 is 14 amino acids. In DNA form, the CDR3 reads TGTGCCAGCAGTCTACAGGGGCGGGTGACTGAAGCTTTCTTT. It specifies CASSLQGRVTEAFF.

This clonotype was recorded at least ten times. The chain uses TRBV29-1 and TRBJ2-2; D not resolved. The CDR3 totals 16 residues. V was shortened by 3 bases and J by 0 bases, with 14 bases between the two germline ends. Germline V gene data show CDR1 as SQVTM and CDR2 as ANQGSEA. CDR3 bases: TGCAGCGTTGAGGTCGTGGACCCATCGAACACCGGGGAGCTGTTTTTT. Translating it yields CSVEVVDPSNTGELFF.

This sequence joins TRBV25-1 and TRBJ1-5, with 9 bases fitting TRBD1. V lost 4 bases, J lost 1 base, and 8 bases stayed unmatched. This CDR3 is built from 17 residues. CDR1 and CDR2 (germline): MGHDK, SYGVNS. This CDR3 is CASSASGQGLSNQPQHF. CDR3 DNA: TGTGCCAGCAGTGCCTCGGGACAGGGATTAAGCAATCAGCCCCAGCATTTT.

This sequence joins TRBV24-1 and TRBJ1-4; 12 nucleotides align to TRBD1. J gave up 4 bases and V 4 bases, and 6 bases lay outside the gene matches. Germline V gene data show CDR1 as KGHDR and CDR2 as SFDVKD. The CDR3 has 17 residues. The CDR3 sequence: CATSDPGTGGLNEKLFF. The CDR3 bases are TGTGCCACCAGTGACCCAGGGACAGGGGGCCTTAATGAAAAACTGTTTTTT.

This clonotype has at least ten counts. In DNA form, the CDR3 reads TGTGCCAGCAGGCAGGGTGAAAAACTGTTTTTT. The encoded protein is CASRQGEKLFF. The chain carries TRBV2 and TRBJ1-4, with D perhaps TRBD1 (5 bases). The CDR3 spans 11 residues. V lost 6 bases, J lost 7 bases, and 6 bases lay in between. Per the germline V gene, CDR1 is SNHLY and CDR2 is FYNNEI.

The chain recombines TRBV25-1 with TRBJ2-2; D possibly corresponds to TRBD1 (6 bases). The CDR3 covers 14 residues. The V end was cut by 10 bases, the J end by 6 bases, with 18 bases between. Germline V CDR1 and CDR2: MGHDK, SYGVNS. CDR3 residues: CANSPQQGSGELFF. The DNA for the CDR3 is TGTGCCAACTCACCGCAGCAGGGGTCCGGGGAGCTGTTTTTT.

The chain has TRBV15 and TRBJ1-2, with 9 bases that match TRBD1. Trimming cost V 3 bases and J 6 bases; bases outside gene matches: 11. Germline CDR1 reads LNHNV; CDR2 reads YYDKDF (reference sequence). The CDR3 totals 16 residues. The CDR3 spells CATSSEPKTGGNGYTF. The CDR3 bases are TGTGCCACCAGCAGTGAGCCGAAGACAGGGGGAAATGGCTACACCTTC.

This clonotype appeared a few times. A read error may account for a junction end that differs from germline. This CDR3 reads CASSYNRGGSGEKLFF. In DNA form, the CDR3 reads TGTGCCAGCAGTTACAACCGGGGAGGTAGCGGTGAAAAACTGTTTTTT. The chain is built from TRBV10-3 and TRBJ1-4; D not resolved. This CDR3 has 16 amino acids. The germline CDR1 and CDR2 sequences are ENHRY and SYGVKD.

As DNA, the CDR3 is TGTGCCAGCAGCCAAAGGGACAGGGGCGGCGGGGAGCTGTTTTTT. Its translation: CASSQRDRGGGELFF. The rearrangement uses TRBV7-8 and TRBJ2-2, with 10 bases identical to TRBD1. Germline values: CDR1 SGHVS, CDR2 FQNEAQ. The CDR3 sequence is 15 residues long. V dropped 5 bases and J dropped 7; count of bases not matched to a gene: 7.

This chain uses TRBV4-2 with TRBJ2-5; TRBD1 agrees at 7 bases. CDR1 is LGHNA and CDR2 is YNFKEQ in the germline V gene. The V gene end was trimmed by 1 base and the J gene end by 3 bases; junction bases not matched to a gene: 2. This CDR3 has 14 amino acids. CDR3 nucleotide sequence: TGTGCCAGCAGCCAAGCCCAGGGGGAAGAGACCCAGTACTTC. Translated: CASSQAQGEETQYF.

V usage is TRBV25-1 and J usage is TRBJ2-3; perhaps TRBD1 as D (6 bases). Trimming shortened V by 6 bases and J by 2 bases, and 12 bases separated the two germline ends. The germline gives CDR1 MGHDK, CDR2 SYGVNS. This CDR3 has 14 amino acids. The CDR3 is CASRPGTSTDTQYF. CDR3 sequence (DNA): TGTGCCAGCAGACCGGGGACATCCACAGATACGCAGTATTTT.

The chain is built from TRBV20-1 and TRBJ1-2; D is undetermined. Trimming took off 5 bases at V and 8 bases at J, with 18 bases between the two ends. The germline V gene has CDR1 DFQATT and CDR2 SNEGSKA (reference sequence). CDR3 length: 13 residues. The CDR3 reads CSAEVGQSSGYTF. In DNA, the CDR3 is TGCAGTGCTGAGGTTGGGCAGTCCAGCGGCTACACCTTC.

This clonotype showed up many times. V usage is TRBV19 and J usage is TRBJ1-5; 8 bases align to TRBD1. V lost 6 bases and J lost 7; bases outside the gene matches: 8. The CDR3 runs 14 residues. Per germline, CDR1 LNHDA and CDR2 SQIVND (reference sequence). Written as DNA, the CDR3 is TGTGCCAGTAGCTACGGACAGGGACCACAGCCCCAGCATTTT. Its protein is CASSYGQGPQPQHF.

This chain joins TRBV2 and TRBJ1-1; the D is unclear. The V and J ends lost 8 bases and 2 bases respectively, with 12 bases between them. This CDR3 is 13 amino acids long. CDR1 is SNHLY, CDR2 FYNNEI, per germline. The CDR3 loop is CASSRVPNTEAFF. CDR3 sequence (DNA): TGTGCCAGCTCCCGGGTCCCAAACACTGAAGCTTTCTTT. Full variable domain (missing parts from reference TRBV2 and TRBJ1-1): EPEVTQTPSHQVTQMGQEVILRCVPISNHLYFYWYRQILGQKVEFLVSFYNNEISEKSEIFDDQFSVERPDGSNFTLKIRSTKLEDSAMYFCASSRVPNTEAFFGQGTRLTVV.

This clonotype was seen a handful of times. This chain connects TRBV5-8 to TRBJ1-1; no definite D call. The CDR3 runs to 13 residues. Germline assignment: CDR1 SGHTS and CDR2 YDEGEE. The V end was cut by 6 bases, the J end by 5 bases, with 14 bases between. The chain's CDR3 is CASTPQSGTEAFF. DNA of the CDR3: TGTGCCAGCACCCCTCAGTCCGGGACTGAAGCTTTCTTT.

J is TRBJ1-3 and V is TRBV12-3 or TRBV12-4; D might be TRBD1 (5 bases). The V gene lost 7 bases and the J gene lost 10 bases, with 17 bases spanning the gap. This CDR3 is built from 13 residues. This CDR3 reads CASTPDTESTIYF. The CDR3 DNA reads as TGTGCCAGCACCCCGGACACCGAAAGTACCATATATTTT.

As regards this clonotype: In this CDR3 the conserved last residue, phenylalanine or tryptophan, is missing, so a read error is likely. The chain is built from TRBV20-1 and TRBJ1-1; D remains ambiguous. In germline, CDR1 is DFQATT, CDR2 SNEGSKA (reference sequence). The ends were cut back, 2 bases at V and 4 bases at J, with 14 bases in the middle. The CDR3 contains 14 residues. The CDR3 here is CSARMLGFGTEAFL. In nucleotides, the CDR3 is TGCAGTGCTAGAATGCTTGGGTTCGGCACTGAAGCTTTCCTT.